The 18 T cell receptor beta chains presented below share a single source sample, sequenced in a study of shared clonotypes between healthy human individuals. Clones were read by immunoSEQ multiplex PCR, and TCRdb kept only the in-frame ones, dropping some. The profile covers around 600,000 clones, with 95% to 98% appearing a single time and 0.3% taken by the ten largest. Cells designated naive CD8 were CD45RO-negative and were positively selected for CCR7, with terminally differentiated effector memory CD45RA+ cells excluded. Sequenced sample: naive CD8+ T cells sorted from blood. The source is a young man in good health.

The chain uses TRBV6-5 and TRBJ1-1; 7 nucleotides align to TRBD1. Looked up from germline, CDR1 is MNHEY and CDR2 is SVGAGI. The junction had 6 bases not matched to a gene; V was cut back by 6 bases and J by 5 bases. The length of the CDR3 is 13 residues. CDR3 DNA: TGTGCCAGCAGGCAGGGGGTGGGGACTGAAGCTTTCTTT. Amino acid sequence: CASRQGVGTEAFF.

The chain uses TRBV10-2 and TRBJ2-1; no clear D. The CDR3 covers 14 residues. Germline V gene data show CDR1 as WSHSY and CDR2 as SAAADI. Trimming pared 6 bases from V and 2 bases from J, leaving 11 bases between. For the CDR3, the DNA is TGCGCCAGCAGGGAGCCAGGTGCCTACAATGAGCAGTTCTTC. Translation gives CASREPGAYNEQFF.

Written as DNA, the CDR3 is TGTGCCAGCTCACCACCTCGGCAGGGAGGACTCCAAGAGACCCAGTACTTC. Translated: CASSPPRQGGLQETQYF. The rearrangement joins TRBV18 to TRBJ2-5; maybe TRBD2 (6 bases). Germline lookup yields CDR1 KGHSH and CDR2 LQKENI. The CDR3 consists of 17 residues. V was trimmed by 0 bases and J by 1 base, leaving 15 bases between them.

The chain is built from TRBV5-1 and TRBJ1-1; tentative D call: TRBD1 (5 bases). Germline CDR1 SGHRS, CDR2 YFSETQ. Trimming shortened V by 3 bases and J by 1 base, and 13 bases separated the two germline ends. This CDR3 has 15 amino acids. CDR3 nucleotide sequence: TGCGCCAGCAGCTGGCGTGGGGGGTCGAACACTGAAGCTTTCTTT. This gives the protein CASSWRGGSNTEAFF.

The V call is TRBV4-1, the J call TRBJ1-5, with a tentative D call TRBD1 (5 bases). Trimming took 1 base from V and 7 from J, leaving 11 bases between them. Germline assignment: CDR1 MGHRA and CDR2 YSYEKL. There are 14 residues in the CDR3. CDR3 region: CASSQVGEVQPQHF. CDR3 nucleotides: TGCGCCAGCAGCCAAGTGGGGGAAGTCCAGCCCCAGCATTTT.

This clone came up once. The rearrangement joins TRBV2 to TRBJ2-3; D not certain. Trimming took off 8 bases at V and 0 bases at J, with 18 bases between the two ends. Germline-derived CDR1 and CDR2 are SNHLY and FYNNEI. CDR3 length: 16 amino acids. CDR3 protein: CASLPLTDASTDTQYF. In nucleotides, the CDR3 is TGTGCCAGCCTTCCCCTTACCGATGCTAGCACAGATACGCAGTATTTT.

This CDR3 reads CASSLGLARDKNIQYF. The CDR3 DNA follows: TGTGCCAGCAGCCTAGGACTAGCGCGGGATAAAAACATTCAGTACTTC. The V gene is TRBV5-4, the J gene TRBJ2-4; 9 bases map to TRBD2. CDR3 size: 16 residues. Trimming at V came to 4 bases and at J to 4 bases, leaving 9 bases not matched to a gene. Per the germline V gene, CDR1 is SGHNT and CDR2 is YYREEE (reference sequence). Using reference TRBV5-4 and TRBJ2-4 for the parts outside the CDR3, the full variable domain is ETGVTQSPTHLIKTRGQQVTLRCSSQSGHNTVSWYQQALGQGPQFIFQYYREEENGRGNFPPRFSGLQFPNYSSELNVNALELDDSALYLCASSLGLARDKNIQYFGAGTRLSVL.

CDR3 region: CASSVAGGEYEQYF. CDR3 DNA: TGTGCCAGCAGCGTGGCGGGAGGGGAATACGAGCAGTACTTC. The rearrangement joins TRBV9 to TRBJ2-7; 9 positions match TRBD2. Germline V lookup: CDR1 SGDLS, CDR2 YYNGEE. V lost 2 bases, J lost 4 bases, and 4 bases stayed unmatched. CDR3 length: 14 residues.

V is TRBV28 and J is TRBJ2-7, with 8 bases matching TRBD2. Germline trimming cut 5 bases from V and 2 bases from J; bases unmatched to any gene: 11. Germline V gene lookup returns CDR1 MDHEN and CDR2 SYDVKM. The CDR3 runs 16 residues. CDR3 amino acids: CASSQPAGEGTYEQYF. The CDR3 region has the DNA TGTGCCAGCAGTCAACCAGCGGGAGAAGGAACCTACGAGCAGTACTTC.

The sample holds one count of this clone. The rearrangement joins TRBV10-3 to TRBJ1-1; D call uncertain. Trimming pared 3 bases from V and 4 bases from J, leaving 12 bases between. The CDR3 length is 14 residues. Germline CDR1 and CDR2: ENHRY and SYGVKD. The CDR3 sequence is CAISELRVGTEAFF. The CDR3 nucleotides are TGTGCCATCAGTGAACTCCGAGTGGGCACTGAAGCTTTCTTT.

This clone was counted once. The chain links TRBV7-9 to TRBJ1-1; a possible D gene is TRBD1 (6 bases). The CDR3 is 15 amino acids. Germline V CDR1 and CDR2: SEHNR, FQNEAQ (reference sequence). Trimming left V 5 bases short and J 1 base short, with 14 bases between. The CDR3 spells CASSTWRTENTEAFF. CDR3 nucleotides: TGTGCCAGCAGCACCTGGCGGACAGAGAACACTGAAGCTTTCTTT.

This rearrangement joins TRBV2 to TRBJ1-4; tentatively, D is TRBD1 (6 bases). Germline assignment: CDR1 SNHLY and CDR2 FYNNEI. V shed 1 base and J shed 10 bases, with 13 bases lying between them. CDR3 length equals 14 residues. For the CDR3, the DNA is TGTGCCAGCAGTGAAGTAGGGGGGAGGTTAAAACTGTTTTTT. It translates to CASSEVGGRLKLFF.

J is TRBJ2-2 and V is TRBV7-7, with TRBD2 matching over 12 bases. V shed 5 bases and J 9 bases; nucleotides not matched to a gene: 10. The CDR3 is made up of 16 amino acids. Germline values: CDR1 SSHAT, CDR2 FNYEAQ (reference sequence). Here the CDR3 DNA reads TGTGCCAGCAGCGGGACTAGCGGGCCGTCAAACCGGGAGCTGTTTTTT. Translated: CASSGTSGPSNRELFF.

The chain recombines TRBV7-8 with TRBJ2-1, with D perhaps TRBD1 or TRBD2 (5 bases each). This CDR3 comprises 15 residues. Per the germline V gene, CDR1 is SGHVS and CDR2 is FQNEAQ. Between the trimmed V and J ends, which lost 5 bases and 10 bases, there was a span of 21 bases. CDR3 sequence: CASSPLFREKGEQFF. CDR3 nucleotide sequence: TGTGCCAGCAGCCCACTTTTTCGGGAAAAGGGGGAGCAGTTCTTC. The complete variable domain, with remaining parts taken from reference TRBV7-8 and TRBJ2-1, reads GAGVSQSPRYKVAKRGQDVALRCDPISGHVSLFWYQQALGQGPEFLTYFQNEAQLDKSGLPSDRFFAERPEGSVSTLKIQRTQQEDSAVYLCASSPLFREKGEQFFGPGTRLTVL.

The chain combines TRBV29-1 with TRBJ1-2, with TRBD1 identical over 10 bases. Germline assignment: CDR1 SQVTM and CDR2 ANQGSEA. This CDR3 is 15 amino acids long. Trimming removed 5 bases from V and 0 bases from J; junction bases left unmatched: 6. CDR3 amino acids: CSVLQGQGANYGYTF. The CDR3 region has the DNA TGCAGCGTTCTCCAAGGACAGGGGGCTAACTATGGCTACACCTTC.

This clone is a singleton in its sample. This chain connects TRBV12-5 to TRBJ1-3; D gene unclear. This CDR3 has 18 residues. The ends were cut back, 0 bases at V and 0 bases at J, with 15 bases in the middle. Germline-derived CDR1 and CDR2 are LGHNT and FRNRAP. The CDR3, as DNA: TGTGCTAGTGGTTTGGTAGGGCGGAACTACAACTCTGGAAACACCATATATTTT. Amino acid sequence: CASGLVGRNYNSGNTIYF.

The chain joins TRBV7-2 to TRBJ2-7; D possibly uses TRBD1 or TRBD2 (5 bases each). Per the germline V gene, CDR1 is SGHTA and CDR2 is FQGNSA. Trimming took off 3 bases at V and 0 bases at J, with 21 bases between the two ends. This CDR3 has 18 amino acids. This chain's CDR3 is CASSFRGAPGYLSYEQYF. For the CDR3, the DNA is TGTGCCAGCAGCTTTAGAGGGGCACCCGGATACCTCTCCTACGAGCAGTACTTC.

This rearrangement joins TRBV14 to TRBJ1-1; D is unclear. Between the trimmed V and J ends, which lost 3 bases and 3 bases, there was a span of 8 bases. Germline V gene sequence: CDR1 SGHDN, CDR2 FVKESK. This CDR3 is 13 amino acids long. The CDR3 nucleotides read TGTGCCAGCAGCCACGTTGATCACACTGAAGCTTTCTTT. Protein: CASSHVDHTEAFF.